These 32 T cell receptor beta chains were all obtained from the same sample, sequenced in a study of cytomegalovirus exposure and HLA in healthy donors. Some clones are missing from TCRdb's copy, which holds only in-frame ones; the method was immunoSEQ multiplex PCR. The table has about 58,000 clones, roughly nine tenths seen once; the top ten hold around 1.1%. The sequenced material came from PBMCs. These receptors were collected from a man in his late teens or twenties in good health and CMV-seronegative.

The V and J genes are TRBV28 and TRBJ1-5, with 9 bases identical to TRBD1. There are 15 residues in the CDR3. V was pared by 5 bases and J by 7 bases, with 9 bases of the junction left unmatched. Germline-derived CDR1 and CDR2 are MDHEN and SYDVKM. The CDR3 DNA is TGTGCCAGCAGTAAACGGACAGGGGTAGTCCAGCCCCAGCATTTT. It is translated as CASSKRTGVVQPQHF.

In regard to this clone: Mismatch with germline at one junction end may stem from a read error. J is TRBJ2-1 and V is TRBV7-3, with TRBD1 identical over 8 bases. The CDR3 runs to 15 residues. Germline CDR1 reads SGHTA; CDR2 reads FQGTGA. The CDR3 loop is CANSPAGGLYNEQFF. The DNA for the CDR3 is TGTGCCAACAGCCCAGCAGGGGGCCTCTACAATGAGCAGTTCTTC.

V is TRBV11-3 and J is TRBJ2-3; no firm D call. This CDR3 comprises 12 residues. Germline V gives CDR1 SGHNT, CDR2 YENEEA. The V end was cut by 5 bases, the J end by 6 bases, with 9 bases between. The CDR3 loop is CASSLPSDTQYF. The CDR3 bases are TGTGCCAGCAGCCTACCATCGGATACGCAGTATTTT.

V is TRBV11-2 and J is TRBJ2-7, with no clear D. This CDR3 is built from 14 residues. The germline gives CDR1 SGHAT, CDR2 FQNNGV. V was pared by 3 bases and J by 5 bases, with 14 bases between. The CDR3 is CASSFNPAGNEQYF. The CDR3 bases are TGTGCCAGCAGCTTTAACCCTGCAGGCAACGAGCAGTACTTC.

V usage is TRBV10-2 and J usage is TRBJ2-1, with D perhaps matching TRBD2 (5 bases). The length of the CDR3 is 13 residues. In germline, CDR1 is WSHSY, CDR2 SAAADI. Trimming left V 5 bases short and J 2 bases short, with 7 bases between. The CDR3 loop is CASSSGTYNEQFF. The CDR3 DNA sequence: TGCGCCAGCAGTTCGGGGACCTACAATGAGCAGTTCTTC.

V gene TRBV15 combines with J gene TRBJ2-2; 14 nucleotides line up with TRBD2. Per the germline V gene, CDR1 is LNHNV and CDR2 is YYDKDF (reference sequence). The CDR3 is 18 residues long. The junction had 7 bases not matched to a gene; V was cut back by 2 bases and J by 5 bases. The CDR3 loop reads CATSRFYGTSGSTGELFF. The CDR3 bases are TGTGCCACCAGCAGATTTTACGGGACTAGCGGGAGTACCGGGGAGCTGTTTTTT.

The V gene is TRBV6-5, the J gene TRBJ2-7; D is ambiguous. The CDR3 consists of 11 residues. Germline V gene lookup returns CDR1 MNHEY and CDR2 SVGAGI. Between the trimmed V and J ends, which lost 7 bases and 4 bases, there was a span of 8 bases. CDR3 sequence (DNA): TGTGCCAGCACCCTAGGTTACGAGCAGTACTTC. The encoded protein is CASTLGYEQYF.

CDR3 region: CASSLGGPGYEQYF. The CDR3 DNA reads as TGTGCCAGCAGCTTGGGGGGACCAGGCTACGAGCAGTACTTC. The chain links TRBV7-9 to TRBJ2-7, with D perhaps TRBD2 (6 bases). The CDR3 runs to 14 residues. V lost 3 bases and J lost 3, with 12 bases in between. Germline V CDR1 and CDR2: SEHNR, FQNEAQ (reference sequence).

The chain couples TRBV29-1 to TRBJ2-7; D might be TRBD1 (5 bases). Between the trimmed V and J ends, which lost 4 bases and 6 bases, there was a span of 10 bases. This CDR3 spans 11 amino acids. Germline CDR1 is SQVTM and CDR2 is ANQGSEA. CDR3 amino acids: CSVVWGSEQYF. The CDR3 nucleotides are TGCAGCGTTGTTTGGGGCTCCGAGCAGTACTTC.

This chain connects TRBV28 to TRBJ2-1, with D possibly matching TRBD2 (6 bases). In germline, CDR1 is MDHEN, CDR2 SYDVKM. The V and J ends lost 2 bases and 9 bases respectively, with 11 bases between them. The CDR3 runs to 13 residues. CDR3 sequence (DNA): TGTGCCAGCAGTTTAGGCGGGATCGTTGAGCAGTTCTTC. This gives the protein CASSLGGIVEQFF.

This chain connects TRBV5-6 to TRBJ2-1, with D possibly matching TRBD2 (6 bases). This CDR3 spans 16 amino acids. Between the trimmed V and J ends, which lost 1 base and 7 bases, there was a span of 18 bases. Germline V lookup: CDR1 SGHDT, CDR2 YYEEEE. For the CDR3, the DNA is TGTGCCAGCAGCTTGTCGCGGCTGCGGGACTTAAATGAGCAGTTCTTC. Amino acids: CASSLSRLRDLNEQFF.

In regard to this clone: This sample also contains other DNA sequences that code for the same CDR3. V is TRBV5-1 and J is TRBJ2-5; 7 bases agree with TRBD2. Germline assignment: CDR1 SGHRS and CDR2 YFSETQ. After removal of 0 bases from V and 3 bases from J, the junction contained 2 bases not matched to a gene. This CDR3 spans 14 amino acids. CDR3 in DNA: TGCGCCAGCAGCTTGGTCGCGGGAGAAGAGACCCAGTACTTC. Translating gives CASSLVAGEETQYF.

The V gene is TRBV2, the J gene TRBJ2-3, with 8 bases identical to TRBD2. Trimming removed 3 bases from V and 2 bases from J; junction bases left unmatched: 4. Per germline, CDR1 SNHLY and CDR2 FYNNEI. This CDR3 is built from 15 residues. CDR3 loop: CASSDSGGLTDTQYF. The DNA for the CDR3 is TGTGCCAGCAGTGACTCGGGAGGGCTCACAGATACGCAGTATTTT.

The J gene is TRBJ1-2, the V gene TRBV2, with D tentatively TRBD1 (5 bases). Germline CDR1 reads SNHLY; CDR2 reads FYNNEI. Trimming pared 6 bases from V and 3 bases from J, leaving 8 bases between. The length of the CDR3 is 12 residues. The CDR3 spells CASRGGDYGYTF. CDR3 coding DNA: TGTGCCAGCAGGGGAGGGGACTATGGCTACACCTTC.

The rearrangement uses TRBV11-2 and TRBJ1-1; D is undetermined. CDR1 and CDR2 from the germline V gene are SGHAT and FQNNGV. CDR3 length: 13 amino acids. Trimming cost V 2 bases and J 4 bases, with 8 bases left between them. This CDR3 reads CASSLREGTEAFF. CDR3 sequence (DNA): TGTGCCAGCAGCTTAAGAGAGGGCACTGAAGCTTTCTTT.

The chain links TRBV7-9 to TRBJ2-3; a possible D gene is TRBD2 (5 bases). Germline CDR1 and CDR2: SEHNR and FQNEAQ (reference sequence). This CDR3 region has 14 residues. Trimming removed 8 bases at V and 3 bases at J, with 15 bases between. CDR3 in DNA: TGTGCCAGCGGCCCAGGACGGGGTACAGATACGCAGTATTTT. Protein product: CASGPGRGTDTQYF.

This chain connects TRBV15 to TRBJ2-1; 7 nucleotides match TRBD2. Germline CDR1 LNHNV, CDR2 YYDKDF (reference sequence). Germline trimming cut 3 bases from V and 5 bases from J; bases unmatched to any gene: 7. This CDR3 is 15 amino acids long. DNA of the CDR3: TGTGCCACCAGCAGGGGCGGGAGTAGCAACAATGAGCAGTTCTTC. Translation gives CATSRGGSSNNEQFF. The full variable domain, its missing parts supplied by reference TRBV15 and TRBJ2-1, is DAMVIQNPRYQVTQFGKPVTLSCSQTLNHNVMYWYQQKSSQAPKLLFHYYDKDFNNEADTPDNFQSRRPNTSFCFLDIRSPGLGDTAMYLCATSRGGSSNNEQFFGPGTRLTVL.

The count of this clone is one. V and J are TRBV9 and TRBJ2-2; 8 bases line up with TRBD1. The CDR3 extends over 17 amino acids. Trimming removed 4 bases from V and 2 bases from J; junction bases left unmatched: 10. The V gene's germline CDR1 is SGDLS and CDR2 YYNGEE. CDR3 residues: CASSPLEGQDNTGELFF. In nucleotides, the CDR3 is TGTGCCAGCAGCCCCCTTGAGGGACAGGATAACACCGGGGAGCTGTTTTTT. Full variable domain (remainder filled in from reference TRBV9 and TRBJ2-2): DSGVTQTPKHLITATGQRVTLRCSPRSGDLSVYWYQQSLDQGLQFLIQYYNGEERAKGNILERFSAQQFPDLHSELNLSSLELGDSALYFCASSPLEGQDNTGELFFGEGSRLTVL.

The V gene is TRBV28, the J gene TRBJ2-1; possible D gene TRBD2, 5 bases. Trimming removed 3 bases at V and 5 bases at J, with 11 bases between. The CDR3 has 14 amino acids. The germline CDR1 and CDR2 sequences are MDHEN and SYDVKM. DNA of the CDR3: TGTGCCAGCAGTTTGCCCGTGGAGGACAATGAGCAGTTCTTC. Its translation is CASSLPVEDNEQFF.

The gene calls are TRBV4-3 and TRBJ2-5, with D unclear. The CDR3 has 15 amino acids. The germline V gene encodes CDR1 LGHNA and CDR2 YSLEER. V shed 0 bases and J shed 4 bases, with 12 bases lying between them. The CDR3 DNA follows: TGCGCCAGCAGCCAAGACGCGGTACTGGGAGAGACCCAGTACTTC. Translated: CASSQDAVLGETQYF.

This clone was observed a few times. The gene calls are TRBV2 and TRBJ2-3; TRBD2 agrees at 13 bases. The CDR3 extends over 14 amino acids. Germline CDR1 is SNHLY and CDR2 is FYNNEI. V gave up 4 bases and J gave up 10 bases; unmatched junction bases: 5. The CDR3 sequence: CASSGTSGGFAQYF. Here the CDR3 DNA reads TGTGCCAGCAGTGGGACTAGCGGGGGATTTGCGCAGTATTTT.

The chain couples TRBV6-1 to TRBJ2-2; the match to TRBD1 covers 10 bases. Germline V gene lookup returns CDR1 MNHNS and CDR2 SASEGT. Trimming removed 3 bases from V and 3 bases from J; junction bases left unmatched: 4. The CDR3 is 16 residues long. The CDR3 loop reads CASSEGQGKYTGELFF. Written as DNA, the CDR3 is TGTGCCAGCAGTGAGGGACAGGGGAAATACACCGGGGAGCTGTTTTTT.

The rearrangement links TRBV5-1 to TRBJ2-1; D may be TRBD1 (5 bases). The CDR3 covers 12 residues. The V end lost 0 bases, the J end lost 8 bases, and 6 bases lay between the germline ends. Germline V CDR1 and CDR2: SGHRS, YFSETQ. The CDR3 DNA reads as TGCGCCAGCAGCTTGGTAGGGGATGAGCAGTTCTTC. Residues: CASSLVGDEQFF.

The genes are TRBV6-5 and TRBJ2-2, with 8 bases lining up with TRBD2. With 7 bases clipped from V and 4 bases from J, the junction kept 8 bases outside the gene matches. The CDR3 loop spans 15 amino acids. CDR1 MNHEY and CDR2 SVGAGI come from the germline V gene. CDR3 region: CASNGGGRTTGELFF. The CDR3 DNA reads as TGTGCCAGCAACGGGGGCGGGAGGACCACCGGGGAGCTGTTTTTT.

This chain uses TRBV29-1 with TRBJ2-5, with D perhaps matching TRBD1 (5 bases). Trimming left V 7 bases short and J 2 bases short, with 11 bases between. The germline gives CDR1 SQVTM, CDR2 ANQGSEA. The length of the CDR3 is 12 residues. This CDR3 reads CSAHRGQETQYF. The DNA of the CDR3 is TGCAGCGCCCATAGGGGACAAGAGACCCAGTACTTC. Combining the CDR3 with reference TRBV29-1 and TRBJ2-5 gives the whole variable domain SAVISQKPSRDICQRGTSLTIQCQVDSQVTMMFWYRQQPGQSLTLIATANQGSEATYESGFVIDKFPISRPNLTFSTLTVSNMSPEDSSIYLCSAHRGQETQYFGPGTRLLVL.

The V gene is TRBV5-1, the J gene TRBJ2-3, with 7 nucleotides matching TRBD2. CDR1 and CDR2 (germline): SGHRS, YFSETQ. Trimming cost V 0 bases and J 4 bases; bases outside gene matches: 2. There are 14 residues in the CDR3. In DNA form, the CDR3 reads TGCGCCAGCAGCTTGGCTCGGGGGGCAGATACGCAGTATTTT. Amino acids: CASSLARGADTQYF.

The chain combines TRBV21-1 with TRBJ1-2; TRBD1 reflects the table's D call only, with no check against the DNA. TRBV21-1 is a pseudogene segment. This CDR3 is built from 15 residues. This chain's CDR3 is CASSSSGHSLYGYTF. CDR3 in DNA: TGTGCCAGCAGCAGTTCGGGACATTCTCTCTATGGCTACACCTTC.

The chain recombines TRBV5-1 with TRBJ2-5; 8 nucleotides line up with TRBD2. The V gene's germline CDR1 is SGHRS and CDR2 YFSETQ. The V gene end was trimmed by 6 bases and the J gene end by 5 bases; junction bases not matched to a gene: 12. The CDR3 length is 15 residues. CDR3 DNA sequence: TGCGCCAGCAATGCAGCGGGAGAGTTAGGGGAGACCCAGTACTTC. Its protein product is CASNAAGELGETQYF. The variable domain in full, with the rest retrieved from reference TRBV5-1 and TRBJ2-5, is KAGVTQTPRYLIKTRGQQVTLSCSPISGHRSVSWYQQTPGQGLQFLFEYFSETQRNKGNFPGRFSGRQFSNSRSEMNVSTLELGDSALYLCASNAAGELGETQYFGPGTRLLVL.

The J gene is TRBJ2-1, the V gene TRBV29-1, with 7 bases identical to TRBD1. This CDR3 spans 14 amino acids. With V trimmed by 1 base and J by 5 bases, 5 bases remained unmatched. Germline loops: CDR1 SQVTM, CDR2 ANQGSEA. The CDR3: CSVEGGQENNEQFF. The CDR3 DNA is TGCAGCGTTGAAGGCGGACAGGAGAACAATGAGCAGTTCTTC.

The CDR3 loop is CASSYHSGSGYEQYF. The CDR3 DNA reads as TGTGCCAGCAGCTACCATAGCGGGAGCGGATACGAGCAGTACTTC. The chain carries TRBV7-2 and TRBJ2-7; 9 bases match TRBD2. Trimming at V came to 4 bases and at J to 4 bases, leaving 8 bases not matched to a gene. The germline V gene encodes CDR1 SGHTA and CDR2 FQGNSA. The CDR3 is made up of 15 amino acids.

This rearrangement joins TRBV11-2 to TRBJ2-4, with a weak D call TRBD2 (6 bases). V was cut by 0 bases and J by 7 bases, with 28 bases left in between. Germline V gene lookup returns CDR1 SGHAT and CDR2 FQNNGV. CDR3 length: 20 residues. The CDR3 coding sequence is TGTGCCAGCAGCTTAGAATTGGCTAGCGAACATATTCTCCCGGCGAACATTCAGTACTTC. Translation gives CASSLELASEHILPANIQYF.

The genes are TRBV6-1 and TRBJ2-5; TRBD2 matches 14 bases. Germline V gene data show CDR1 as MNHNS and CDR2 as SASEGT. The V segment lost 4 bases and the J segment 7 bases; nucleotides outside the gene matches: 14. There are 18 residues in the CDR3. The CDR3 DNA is TGTGCCAGCAGTGGGACTAGCGGGAGGATCGCGACTCTCGGGACCCAGTACTTC. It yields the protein CASSGTSGRIATLGTQYF.